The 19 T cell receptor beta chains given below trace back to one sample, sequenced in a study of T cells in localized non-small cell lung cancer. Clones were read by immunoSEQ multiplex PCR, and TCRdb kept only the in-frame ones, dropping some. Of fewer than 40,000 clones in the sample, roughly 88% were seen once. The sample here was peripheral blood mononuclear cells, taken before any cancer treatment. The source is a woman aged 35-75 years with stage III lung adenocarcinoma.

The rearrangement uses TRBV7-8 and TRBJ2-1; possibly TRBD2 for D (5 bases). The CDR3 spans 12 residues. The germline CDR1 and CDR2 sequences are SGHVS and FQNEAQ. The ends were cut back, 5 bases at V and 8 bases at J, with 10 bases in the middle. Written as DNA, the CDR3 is TGTGCCAGCAGCGCGCGGGTAGATGAGCAGTTCTTC. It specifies CASSARVDEQFF.

The CDR3 nucleotides are TGCAGCGTCGGGACTAGCGGTTATTCCTACAATGAGCAGTTCTTC. Translated, it gives CSVGTSGYSYNEQFF. The chain recombines TRBV29-1 with TRBJ2-1; TRBD2 matches at 11 bases. Per germline, CDR1 SQVTM and CDR2 ANQGSEA. Trimming at V came to 6 bases and at J to 1 base, leaving 5 bases not matched to a gene. The CDR3 is 15 residues long.

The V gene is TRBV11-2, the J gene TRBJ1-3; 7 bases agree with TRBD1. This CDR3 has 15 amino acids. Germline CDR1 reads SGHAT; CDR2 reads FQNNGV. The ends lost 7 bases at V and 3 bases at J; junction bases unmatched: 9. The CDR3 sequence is CASIRRGLFGNTIYF. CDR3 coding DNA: TGTGCCAGCATAAGGAGGGGGCTCTTTGGAAACACCATATATTTT.

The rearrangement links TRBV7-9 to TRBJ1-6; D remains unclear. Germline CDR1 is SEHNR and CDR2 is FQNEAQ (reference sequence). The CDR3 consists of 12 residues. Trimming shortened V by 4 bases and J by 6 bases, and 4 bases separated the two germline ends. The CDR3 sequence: CASSSPNSPLHF. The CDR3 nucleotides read TGTGCCAGCAGCTCCCCTAATTCACCCCTCCACTTT.

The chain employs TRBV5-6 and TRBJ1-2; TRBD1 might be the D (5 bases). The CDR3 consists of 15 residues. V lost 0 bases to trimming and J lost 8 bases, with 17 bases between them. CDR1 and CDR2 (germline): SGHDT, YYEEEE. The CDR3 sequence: CASSLVRTSGGGYTF. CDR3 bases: TGTGCCAGCAGCTTGGTTCGGACCTCCGGGGGAGGCTACACCTTC.

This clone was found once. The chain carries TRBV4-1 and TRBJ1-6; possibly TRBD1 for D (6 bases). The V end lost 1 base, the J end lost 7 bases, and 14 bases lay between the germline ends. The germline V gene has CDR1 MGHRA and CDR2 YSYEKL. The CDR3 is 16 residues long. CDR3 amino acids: CASSQGGNRVNSPLHF. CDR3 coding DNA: TGCGCCAGCAGCCAAGGGGGGAACAGGGTGAATTCACCCCTCCACTTT.

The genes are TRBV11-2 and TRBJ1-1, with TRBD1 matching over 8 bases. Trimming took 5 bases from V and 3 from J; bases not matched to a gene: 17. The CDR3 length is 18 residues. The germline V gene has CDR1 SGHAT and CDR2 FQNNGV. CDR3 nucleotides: TGTGCCAGCAGCCTCGAGGAGCCAGGGGGCCTCCCGGACACTGAAGCTTTCTTT. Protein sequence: CASSLEEPGGLPDTEAFF.

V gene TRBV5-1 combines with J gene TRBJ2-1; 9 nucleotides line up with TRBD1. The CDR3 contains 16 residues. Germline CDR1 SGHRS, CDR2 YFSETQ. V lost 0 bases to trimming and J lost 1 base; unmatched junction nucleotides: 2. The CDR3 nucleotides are TGCGCCAGCAGCTTGGCCGGGACAGGGTCCTACAATGAGCAGTTCTTC. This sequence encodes CASSLAGTGSYNEQFF.

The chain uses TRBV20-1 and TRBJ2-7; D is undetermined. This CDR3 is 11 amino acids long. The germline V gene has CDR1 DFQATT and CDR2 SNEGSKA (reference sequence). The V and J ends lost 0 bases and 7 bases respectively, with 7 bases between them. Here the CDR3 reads CSARDDREQYF. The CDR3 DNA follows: TGCAGTGCTAGAGATGACCGTGAGCAGTACTTC.

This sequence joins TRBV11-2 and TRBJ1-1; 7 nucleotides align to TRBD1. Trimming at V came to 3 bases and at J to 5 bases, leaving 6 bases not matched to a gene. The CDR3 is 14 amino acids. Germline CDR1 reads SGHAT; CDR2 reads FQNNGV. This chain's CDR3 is CASSFDRARTEAFF. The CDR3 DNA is TGTGCCAGCAGCTTTGACAGGGCGCGGACTGAAGCTTTCTTT. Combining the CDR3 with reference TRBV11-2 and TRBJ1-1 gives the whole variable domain EAGVAQSPRYKIIEKRQSVAFWCNPISGHATLYWYQQILGQGPKLLIQFQNNGVVDDSQLPKDRFSAERLKGVDSTLKIQPAKLEDSAVYLCASSFDRARTEAFFGQGTRLTVV.

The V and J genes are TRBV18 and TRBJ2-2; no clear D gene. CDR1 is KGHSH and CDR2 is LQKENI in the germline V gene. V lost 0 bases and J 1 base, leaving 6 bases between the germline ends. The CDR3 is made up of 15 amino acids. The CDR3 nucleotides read TGTGCCAGCTCACCACCGCCAGGGAACACCGGGGAGCTGTTTTTT. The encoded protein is CASSPPPGNTGELFF.

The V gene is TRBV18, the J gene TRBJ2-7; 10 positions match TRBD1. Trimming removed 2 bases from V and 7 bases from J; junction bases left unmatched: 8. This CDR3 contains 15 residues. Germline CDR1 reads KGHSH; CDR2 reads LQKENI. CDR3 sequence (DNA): TGTGCCAGCTCACCAATGGGACAGGGGTTAGCAGAGCAGTACTTC. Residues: CASSPMGQGLAEQYF.

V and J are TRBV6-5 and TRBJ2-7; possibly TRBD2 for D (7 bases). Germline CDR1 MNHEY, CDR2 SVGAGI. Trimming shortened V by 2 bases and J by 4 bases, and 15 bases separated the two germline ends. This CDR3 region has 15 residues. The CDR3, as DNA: TGTGCCAGCAGTTACAACCAGGGAGGGGGATACGAGCAGTACTTC. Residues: CASSYNQGGGYEQYF.

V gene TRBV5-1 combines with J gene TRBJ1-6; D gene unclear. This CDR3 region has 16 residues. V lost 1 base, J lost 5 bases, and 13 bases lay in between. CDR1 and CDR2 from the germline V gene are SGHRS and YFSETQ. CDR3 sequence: CASSLTIQNNNSPLHF. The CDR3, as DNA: TGCGCCAGCAGCTTGACGATTCAGAATAATAATTCACCCCTCCACTTT.

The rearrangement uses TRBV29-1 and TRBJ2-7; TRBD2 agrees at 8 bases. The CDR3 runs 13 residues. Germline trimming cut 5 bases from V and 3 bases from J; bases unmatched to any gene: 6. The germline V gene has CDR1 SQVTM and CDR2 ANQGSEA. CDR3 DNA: TGCAGCGTTAACCCGGGGGGGAGCTACGAGCAGTACTTC. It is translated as CSVNPGGSYEQYF.

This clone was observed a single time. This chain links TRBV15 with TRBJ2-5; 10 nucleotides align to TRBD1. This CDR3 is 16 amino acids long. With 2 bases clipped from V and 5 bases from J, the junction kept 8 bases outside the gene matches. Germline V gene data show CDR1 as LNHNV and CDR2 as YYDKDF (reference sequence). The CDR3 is CATSRLIDRGRETQYF. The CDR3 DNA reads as TGTGCCACCAGCAGATTAATCGACAGGGGGCGCGAGACCCAGTACTTC. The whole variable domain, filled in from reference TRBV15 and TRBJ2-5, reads DAMVIQNPRYQVTQFGKPVTLSCSQTLNHNVMYWYQQKSSQAPKLLFHYYDKDFNNEADTPDNFQSRRPNTSFCFLDIRSPGLGDTAMYLCATSRLIDRGRETQYFGPGTRLLVL.

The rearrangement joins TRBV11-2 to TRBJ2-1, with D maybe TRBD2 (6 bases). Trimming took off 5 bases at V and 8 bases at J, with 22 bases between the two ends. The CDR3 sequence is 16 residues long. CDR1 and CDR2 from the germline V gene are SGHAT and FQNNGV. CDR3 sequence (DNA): TGTGCCAGCAGCACGCTCTATAGCGGCCTAAGCTATGAGCAGTTCTTC. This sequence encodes CASSTLYSGLSYEQFF.

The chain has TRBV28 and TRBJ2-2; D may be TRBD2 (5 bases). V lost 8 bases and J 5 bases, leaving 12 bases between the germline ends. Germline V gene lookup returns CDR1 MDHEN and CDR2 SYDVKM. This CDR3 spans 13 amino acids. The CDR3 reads CASVPPGTGELFF. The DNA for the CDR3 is TGTGCCAGCGTTCCCCCGGGGACCGGGGAGCTGTTTTTT.

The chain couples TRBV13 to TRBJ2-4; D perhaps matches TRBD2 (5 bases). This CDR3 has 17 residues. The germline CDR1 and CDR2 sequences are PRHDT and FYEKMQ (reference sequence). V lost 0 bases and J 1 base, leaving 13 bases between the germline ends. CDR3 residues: CASSLGEGISAKNIQYF. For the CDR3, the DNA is TGTGCCAGCAGCTTAGGAGAGGGTATCTCGGCCAAAAACATTCAGTACTTC.